A selection of T cell receptor beta chains follows, all from one sample in a study of blood T cell repertoires in COVID-19. The assay was immunoSEQ multiplex PCR, and TCRdb's table has in-frame clones only and misses some. The table lists 200,000 to 250,000 clones, about 90% of them singletons. Sequenced material: PBMCs or T cells enriched from blood (not recorded which). These receptor sequences come from a man younger than 40 who had recovered from COVID-19. Both conserved end residues are part of each CDR3. D genes are given only for firm matches. Clone size is not always given. Where it is, it says once, few, many or a class for expanded clones.

V gene	D gene	CDR3 length	J gene	clone size	CDR3 protein	CDR3 DNA
TRBV28	TRBD2	15	TRBJ2-7	NA	CASSSGGREGHEQYF	TGTGCCAGCAGCTCGGGGGGACGGGAGGGGCACGAGCAGTACTTC
TRBV14	TRBD1	15	TRBJ1-6	NA	CASSPGQEPTATLHF	TGTGCCAGCAGCCCGGGACAGGAACCGACCGCGACCCTCCACTTT
TRBV3-1/TRBV3-2	TRBD1	18	TRBJ2-7	NA	CASSQDYPRTGRLYEQYF	TGTGCCAGCAGCCAAGATTACCCCCGGACAGGACGACTTTACGAGCAGTACTTC
TRBV14	NA	17	TRBJ1-1	NA	CASSQGLRAGINTEAFF	TGTGCCAGCAGCCAAGGCCTTCGCGCAGGGATAAACACTGAAGCTTTCTTT
TRBV5-1	NA	14	TRBJ2-1	NA	CASSLGVVYNEQFF	TGCGCCAGCAGCTTGGGCGTCGTCTACAATGAGCAGTTCTTC
TRBV2	NA	13	TRBJ1-3	NA	CASNSLPGNTIYF	TGTGCCAGCAACAGCCTTCCTGGAAACACCATATATTTT
TRBV27	NA	13	TRBJ2-5	NA	CASSWAHQETRYF	TGTGCCAGCAGTTGGGCCCACCAAGAGACCCGGTACTTC
TRBV28	TRBD1	14	TRBJ2-7	NA	CASSLKTGSHEQYF	TGTGCCAGCAGTTTAAAGACAGGGTCCCACGAGCAGTACTTC
TRBV3-1/TRBV3-2	NA	15	TRBJ1-6	few	CASSPAGRVQSPLHF	TGTGCCAGCAGCCCCGCGGGCCGGGTACAGTCACCCCTCCACTTT
TRBV7-9	NA	15	TRBJ2-3	NA	CASSQPRGRTDTQYF	TGTGCCAGCAGTCAACCTCGTGGGCGCACAGATACGCAGTATTTT
TRBV6-2/TRBV6-3	NA	14	TRBJ2-3	NA	CASSYDGSRDTQYF	TGTGCCAGCAGTTACGACGGGAGTAGAGATACGCAGTATTTT
TRBV5-5	NA	18	TRBJ2-7	NA	CASSLGHFGTPKGDEQYF	TGTGCCAGCAGCTTGGGCCACTTCGGGACTCCTAAAGGGGACGAGCAGTACTTC
TRBV7-6	NA	13	TRBJ2-7	NA	CASSLGPNYEQYF	TGTGCCAGCAGCTTAGGTCCCAATTACGAGCAGTACTTC
TRBV2	NA	13	TRBJ2-2	NA	CASRDSNTGELFF	TGTGCCAGCCGGGACTCGAACACCGGGGAGCTGTTTTTT
TRBV27	NA	16	TRBJ1-6	once	CATALDSGSWYSPLHF	TGTGCCACCGCATTGGACTCTGGCTCTTGGTATTCACCCCTCCACTTT
TRBV7-9	TRBD2	16	TRBJ2-1	NA	CASSPRLAGGYNEQFF	TGTGCCAGCAGCCCGCGACTAGCGGGGGGTTACAATGAGCAGTTCTTC
TRBV5-1	NA	12	TRBJ2-7	NA	CASSLGGLEQYF	TGCGCCAGCAGCTTGGGCGGCTTGGAGCAGTACTTC
TRBV28	NA	15	TRBJ1-6	NA	CASRPEGGPNSPLHF	TGTGCCAGCAGACCAGAGGGGGGGCCGAATTCACCCCTCCACTTT
TRBV6-5	TRBD1	14	TRBJ1-3	NA	CASTYDRAGNTIYF	TGTGCCAGCACCTACGACAGGGCTGGAAACACCATATATTTT
TRBV7-2	TRBD2	14	TRBJ2-1	NA	CASTASGRHNEQFF	TGTGCCAGCACAGCTAGCGGGCGGCACAATGAGCAGTTCTTC
TRBV5-1	TRBD2	17	TRBJ2-3	NA	CASSFWRLAGNTDTQYF	TGCGCCAGCAGCTTCTGGCGTCTAGCGGGGAACACAGATACGCAGTATTTT
TRBV29-1	NA	12	TRBJ1-1	NA	CSVEGRWTEAFF	TGCAGCGTTGAAGGCAGGTGGACTGAAGCTTTCTTT
TRBV28	TRBD2	14	TRBJ2-7	NA	CASSLGTNFGEQYF	TGTGCCAGCAGTTTAGGGACTAATTTTGGGGAGCAGTACTTC
TRBV6-5	TRBD2	15	TRBJ2-1	NA	CASSPLADSYNEQFF	TGTGCCAGCAGCCCCCTAGCGGACTCCTACAATGAGCAGTTCTTC
TRBV27	TRBD1	13	TRBJ1-6	NA	CASSPTGGSPLHF	TGTGCCAGCAGTCCGACAGGGGGATCACCCCTCCACTTT
TRBV6-5	NA	12	TRBJ1-2	NA	CASSHGSNGYTF	TGTGCCAGCAGTCATGGGAGTAATGGCTACACCTTC
TRBV24-1	NA	12	TRBJ1-3	NA	CATSDSGNTIYF	TGTGCCACCAGTGATTCGGGAAACACCATATATTTT
TRBV11-2	NA	13	TRBJ2-1	few	CASSPNTDNEQFF	TGTGCCAGCAGCCCCAATACGGACAATGAGCAGTTCTTC
TRBV4-1	NA	20	TRBJ2-5	NA	CASSQDRNRVPHPTEETQYF	TGCGCCAGCAGCCAAGATCGGAATCGGGTGCCACATCCAACCGAAGAGACCCAGTACTTC
TRBV7-2	NA	13	TRBJ2-5	NA	CASSRGTKETQYF	TGTGCCAGCAGCCGCGGGACCAAAGAGACCCAGTACTTC
TRBV13	NA	12	TRBJ2-7	once	CASSISNYEQYF	TGTGCCAGCAGCATCAGTAACTACGAGCAGTACTTC
TRBV5-1	NA	12	TRBJ1-6	NA	CASSPRDYPLHF	TGCGCCAGCAGCCCTAGGGACTATCCCCTCCACTTT
TRBV5-5	TRBD2	13	TRBJ2-1	NA	CASGLAVDNEQFF	TGTGCCAGCGGACTAGCGGTAGACAATGAGCAGTTCTTC
TRBV29-1	TRBD2	12	TRBJ2-1	NA	CSVGLAGGPLFF	TGCAGCGTTGGACTAGCGGGAGGGCCTCTGTTCTTC
TRBV6-2/TRBV6-3	TRBD2	19	TRBJ2-1	NA	CASSYPRLAGGSSYNEQFF	TGTGCCAGCAGTTACCCCCGGCTAGCGGGGGGGAGCTCCTACAATGAGCAGTTCTTC
TRBV10-1	NA	14	TRBJ2-7	NA	CASSDREDTYEQYF	TGCGCCAGCAGTGACAGGGAGGACACCTACGAGCAGTACTTC
TRBV12-3/TRBV12-4	NA	13	TRBJ1-1	NA	CASRRTEATEAFF	TGTGCCAGCAGGAGGACAGAGGCCACTGAAGCTTTCTTT
TRBV7-2	TRBD1	15	TRBJ1-4	once	CASSAQGGANEKLFF	TGTGCCAGCAGCGCACAGGGGGGGGCTAATGAAAAACTGTTTTTT
TRBV6-5	NA	15	TRBJ1-2	NA	CASRAGRGFNYGYTF	TGTGCCAGCAGGGCGGGGCGGGGATTTAACTATGGCTACACCTTC
TRBV19	TRBD1	15	TRBJ1-2	once	CASSTPGDRGHGYTF	TGTGCCAGTAGTACCCCTGGGGACAGGGGGCATGGCTACACCTTC
TRBV9	NA	16	TRBJ2-5	NA	CASSAGGRASGETQYF	TGTGCCAGCAGCGCGGGGGGCCGGGCGTCAGGAGAGACCCAGTACTTC
TRBV6-5	NA	14	TRBJ2-7	NA	CASMRYKGSYEQYF	TGTGCCAGCATGCGGTATAAGGGGTCCTACGAGCAGTACTTC
TRBV4-2	NA	16	TRBJ1-2	NA	CASSQVGGDLRGGYTF	TGTGCCAGCAGCCAAGTCGGAGGGGACCTAAGAGGGGGCTACACCTTC
TRBV19	TRBD2	14	TRBJ2-3	NA	CASSTGGRADTQYF	TGTGCCAGTAGTACGGGCGGGAGGGCAGATACGCAGTATTTT
TRBV7-2	NA	17	TRBJ1-1	NA	CASSLVRGIAMNTEAFF	TGTGCCAGCAGCTTAGTTCGGGGGATAGCGATGAACACTGAAGCTTTCTTT
TRBV28	NA	13	TRBJ2-7	once	CASREEDFYEQYF	TGTGCCAGCAGAGAGGAGGATTTCTACGAGCAGTACTTC
TRBV10-1	TRBD2	17	TRBJ2-5	NA	CASSGSPGLGIGETQYF	TGCGCCAGCAGTGGAAGCCCTGGACTAGGGATCGGGGAGACCCAGTACTTC
TRBV29-1	TRBD1	16	TRBJ2-7	NA	CSVEWARDSHPYEQYF	TGCAGCGTTGAATGGGCAAGGGACAGTCACCCCTACGAGCAGTACTTC
TRBV12-5	TRBD1	16	TRBJ1-5	NA	CASALTTGQPDQPQHF	TGTGCTAGTGCCCTGACGACAGGGCAACCCGATCAGCCCCAGCATTTT
TRBV2	TRBD1	14	TRBJ2-7	once	CASLGTGGQYEQYF	TGTGCCAGTCTAGGGACAGGGGGCCAGTACGAGCAGTACTTC